Listed below are T cell receptor beta chains from one sample, sequenced in a study of cytomegalovirus exposure and HLA in healthy donors. The data were produced by immunoSEQ multiplex PCR, yet TCRdb's version contains in-frame clones alone and is incomplete. The sample includes approximately 80,000 clones, 70% to 75% of them seen just once. Specimen: PBMCs. The receptors here all came from a man aged 55-75 years in good health and CMV-seronegative. Each CDR3 is given with its conserved first and last residue.

V gene: TRBV7-9
CDR3 protein: CAISDSPSQETQYF

V gene: TRBV10-3
CDR3 protein: CAGGGDDYGYTF

V gene: TRBV6-5
CDR3 protein: CASSPGLGSAEQYF

V gene: TRBV5-5
CDR3 protein: CASSFGTANEKLFF

V gene: TRBV7-8
CDR3 protein: CASSKKKSRVPDYGYTF

V gene: TRBV18
CDR3 protein: CASSQGQGAKVGNQPQHF

V gene: TRBV6-6
CDR3 protein: CASSYTAGGEYF

V gene: TRBV19
CDR3 protein: CASSIGESDTEAFF

V gene: TRBV7-2
CDR3 protein: CASSNPLAGGFYEQYF

V gene: TRBV19
CDR3 protein: CASSPVRSGTYNSPLHF

V gene: TRBV9
CDR3 protein: CASSDLREGDTQYF

V gene: TRBV19
CDR3 protein: CASSGLSYEQYF

V gene: TRBV6-1
CDR3 protein: CASSSTQGSGNTIYF

V gene: TRBV7-2
CDR3 protein: CASSTDRDSYQPQHF

V gene: TRBV27
CDR3 protein: CASSRGQRYYNEQFF

V gene: TRBV4-2
CDR3 protein: CASSPRLGASTDTQYF

V gene: TRBV7-9
CDR3 protein: CASSPVSTREEQYF

V gene: TRBV19
CDR3 protein: CASSIEPASSYEQYF

V gene: TRBV4-2
CDR3 protein: CASSQGRQGVDIQYF

V gene: TRBV30
CDR3 protein: CAWSPGTGREGTEAFF

V gene: TRBV7-8
CDR3 protein: CASSPDRVGGELFF

V gene: TRBV7-9
CDR3 protein: CSSSPGGWEDTQYF